The clone carrying this T cell receptor beta chain was seen more than once but under ten times. The data were obtained in a study of blood T cell repertoires in COVID-19. About the study: Donors in the United States, Italy and Spain gave samples during acute or convalescent COVID-19.

Assay: immunoSEQ multiplex PCR; the TCRdb copy retains only in-frame clones and omits some. The table lists over 90,000 clones, more than 80% of them singletons. The CDR3 is 13 amino acids. Germline loops: CDR1 MDHEN, CDR2 SYDVKM. The V end was cut by 7 bases, the J end by 2 bases, with 12 bases between. The sequencing sample was made of peripheral blood. The sequence derives from a woman aged 55-69 years with acute or convalescent COVID-19. The chain is built from TRBV28 and TRBJ2-7, with a possible D match to TRBD2 (5 bases). The CDR3 region has the DNA TGTGCCAGCAATCCGGGGTTCACCTACGAGCAGTACTTC. Encoded protein: CASNPGFTYEQYF.